This T cell receptor (beta chain) derives from a study of T cell responses to AZD1222 COVID-19 vaccine. Data came from immunoSEQ multiplex PCR; TCRdb stores just in-frame clones and leaves some out. The sample consists of roughly 180,000 clones, around 87% of them appearing once. CDR3 length equals 15 residues. Germline-derived CDR1 and CDR2 are MGHRA and YSYEKL. V dropped 4 bases and J dropped 0 bases, with 13 bases sitting between them. Specimen: peripheral blood, collected on day 0 of AZD1222 vaccination. The source is an adult in good health. This chain links TRBV4-1 with TRBJ2-7; possibly TRBD1 for D (6 bases). Here the CDR3 reads CASSPGTLRSYEQYF. The DNA for the CDR3 is TGCGCCAGCAGCCCCGGGACACTTCGCTCCTACGAGCAGTACTTC.